What follows are 10 T cell receptor beta chains derived from one specimen sequenced in a study of chemoradiotherapy in HPV16-positive cancers. Repertoires were generated with immunoSEQ multiplex PCR, while TCRdb's copy carries only in-frame clones and drops some. The sample lists 930 or so clones; approximately 82% were seen once. Here the sequenced sample was tumor tissue, taken from a patient who underwent chemoradiotherapy. The receptors come from a human donor with HPV-associated anogenital cancer.

This sequence joins TRBV9 and TRBJ1-5; D call uncertain. This CDR3 is built from 15 residues. Germline V gene data show CDR1 as SGDLS and CDR2 as YYNGEE. Trimming cost V 3 bases and J 0 bases, with 10 bases left between them. The CDR3 region is CASSAGGHSNQPQHF. The CDR3 DNA reads TGTGCCAGCAGCGCCGGTGGGCATAGCAATCAGCCCCAGCATTTT.

This clone occurred once. The J gene is TRBJ2-7, the V gene TRBV19, with TRBD1 matching 7 bases. There are 17 residues in the CDR3. Looked up from germline, CDR1 is LNHDA and CDR2 is SQIVND (reference sequence). The junction had 16 bases not matched to a gene; V was cut back by 3 bases and J by 5 bases. The DNA of the CDR3 is TGTGCCAGTAGTATCGGGTCCCGACAGGGAAAGGGGAACGAGCAGTACTTC. Protein product: CASSIGSRQGKGNEQYF. Based on the CDR3 plus reference TRBV19 and TRBJ2-7, the full variable domain is DGGITQSPKYLFRKEGQNVTLSCEQNLNHDAMYWYRQDPGQGLRLIYYSQIVNDFQKGDIAEGYSVSREKKESFPLTVTSAQKNPTAFYLCASSIGSRQGKGNEQYFGPGTRLTVT.

The J gene is TRBJ1-4, the V gene TRBV7-2; no definite D call. Germline CDR1 is SGHTA and CDR2 is FQGNSA. This CDR3 spans 12 amino acids. V dropped 5 bases and J dropped 8 bases, with 9 bases sitting between them. Written as DNA, the CDR3 is TGTGCCAGCAGCCAAGGAAAGGAAAAACTGTTTTTT. Its protein product is CASSQGKEKLFF. The variable domain in full, completed from reference TRBV7-2 and TRBJ1-4, reads GAGVSQSPSNKVTEKGKDVELRCDPISGHTALYWYRQSLGQGLEFLIYFQGNSAPDKSGLPSDRFSAERTGGSVSTLTIQRTQQEDSAVYLCASSQGKEKLFFGSGTQLSVL.

The genes are TRBV6-4 and TRBJ2-1; D might be TRBD1 or TRBD2, each matching 5 bases. The CDR3 extends over 16 amino acids. CDR1 MRHNA and CDR2 SNTAGT come from the germline V gene. V lost 0 bases and J 3 bases, leaving 12 bases between the germline ends. The CDR3 is CASSDSPGADYNEQFF. In nucleotides, the CDR3 is TGTGCCAGCAGTGACTCCCCCGGGGCAGACTACAATGAGCAGTTCTTC.

The chain uses TRBV5-1 and TRBJ2-1; TRBD2 agrees at 11 bases. V lost 3 bases, J lost 10 bases, and 12 bases stayed unmatched. The germline V gene has CDR1 SGHRS and CDR2 YFSETQ. The CDR3 sequence is 16 residues long. This chain's CDR3 is CASSSDPGLAVHEQFF. Here the CDR3 DNA reads TGCGCCAGCAGCTCTGACCCGGGACTAGCGGTACACGAGCAGTTCTTC. The full variable domain, with the rest looked up from reference TRBV5-1 and TRBJ2-1, is KAGVTQTPRYLIKTRGQQVTLSCSPISGHRSVSWYQQTPGQGLQFLFEYFSETQRNKGNFPGRFSGRQFSNSRSEMNVSTLELGDSALYLCASSSDPGLAVHEQFFGPGTRLTVL.

The gene calls are TRBV10-3 and TRBJ1-1; D is unresolved. There are 13 residues in the CDR3. CDR1 and CDR2 from the germline V gene are ENHRY and SYGVKD. Trimming removed 4 bases at V and 8 bases at J, with 14 bases between. The CDR3 here is CAISAGRVGEAFF. In DNA, the CDR3 is TGTGCCATCAGTGCGGGGAGGGTAGGGGAAGCTTTCTTT.

V usage is TRBV2 and J usage is TRBJ2-3; D gene unclear. V lost 7 bases to trimming and J lost 6 bases, with 8 bases between them. CDR3 length: 11 residues. CDR1 and CDR2 (germline): SNHLY, FYNNEI. CDR3 nucleotide sequence: TGTGCCAGCACGAGCCGGGATACGCAGTATTTT. This sequence encodes CASTSRDTQYF. The full variable domain, with the rest looked up from reference TRBV2 and TRBJ2-3, is EPEVTQTPSHQVTQMGQEVILRCVPISNHLYFYWYRQILGQKVEFLVSFYNNEISEKSEIFDDQFSVERPDGSNFTLKIRSTKLEDSAMYFCASTSRDTQYFGPGTRLTVL.

The rearrangement links TRBV6-6 to TRBJ2-3; D is ambiguous. Trimming cost V 5 bases and J 8 bases, with 11 bases left between them. This CDR3 contains 12 residues. Germline assignment: CDR1 MNHNY and CDR2 SVGAGI (reference sequence). The CDR3, as DNA: TGTGCCAGCAGTGCTAGTTCGGGTACGCAGTATTTT. Amino acids: CASSASSGTQYF.

The chain carries TRBV20-1 and TRBJ2-5, with D unresolved. CDR3 length: 11 residues. In germline, CDR1 is DFQATT, CDR2 SNEGSKA (reference sequence). The V end lost 6 bases, the J end lost 5 bases, and 10 bases lay between the germline ends. This chain's CDR3 is CSAPLGETQYF. The DNA for the CDR3 is TGCAGTGCCCCACTCGGGGAGACCCAGTACTTC.

The chain has TRBV5-1 and TRBJ1-6, with 7 bases fitting TRBD1. The length of the CDR3 is 15 residues. The germline V gene has CDR1 SGHRS and CDR2 YFSETQ. Trimming at V came to 7 bases and at J to 2 bases, leaving 6 bases not matched to a gene. The CDR3 reads CASSPGTAYNSPLHF. The CDR3, as DNA: TGCGCCAGCTCCCCAGGGACAGCCTATAATTCACCCCTCCACTTT.